Listed below are T cell receptor beta chains from one sample, sequenced in a study of blood T cell repertoires in COVID-19. Measured with immunoSEQ multiplex PCR; TCRdb has only the in-frame clones, and not every one. The sample shows roughly 300,000 clones, approximately 85% of them seen only once. The specimen sequenced was peripheral blood. These receptor sequences come from a human donor in a cohort sampled during active COVID-19. CDR3s include the opening cysteine and the closing phenylalanine or tryptophan. A D gene is named only where the DNA matches it firmly. Part of the rows lack a size; the others show once, few, many or a class for expanded clones.

V: TRBV27
size: .
D: .
J: TRBJ1-1
length: 13
CDR3: CASSWRGSTEAFF
DNA: TGTGCCAGCAGTTGGAGGGGTTCCACTGAAGCTTTCTTT

V: TRBV29-1
size: .
D: .
J: TRBJ1-1
length: 14
CDR3: CSVELRGKNTEAFF
DNA: TGCAGCGTTGAATTGCGGGGGAAGAACACTGAAGCTTTCTTT

V: TRBV19
size: .
D: TRBD2
J: TRBJ2-3
length: 16
CDR3: CASSIARAGGIDTQYF
DNA: TGTGCCAGTAGTATAGCTCGAGCGGGGGGGATAGATACGCAGTATTTT

V: TRBV6-4
size: .
D: TRBD2
J: TRBJ2-2
length: 17
CDR3: CASSSPWGGMSTGELFF
DNA: TGTGCCAGCAGTTCCCCCTGGGGGGGAATGAGCACCGGGGAGCTGTTTTTT

V: TRBV19
size: .
D: TRBD1
J: TRBJ1-1
length: 15
CDR3: CASSPRDRGNTEAFF
DNA: TGTGCCAGTAGTCCCCGGGACAGGGGCAACACTGAAGCTTTCTTT

V: TRBV5-1
size: .
D: .
J: TRBJ2-7
length: 14
CDR3: CASSPDRSAYEQYF
DNA: TGCGCCAGCAGCCCCGACAGGAGCGCCTACGAGCAGTACTTC

V: TRBV5-4
size: .
D: TRBD2
J: TRBJ2-3
length: 15
CDR3: CASSWERGRADTQYF
DNA: TGTGCCAGCAGCTGGGAGCGGGGGCGGGCAGATACGCAGTATTTT

V: TRBV7-3
size: .
D: TRBD2
J: TRBJ2-1
length: 15
CDR3: CASSRTSGDYNEQFF
DNA: TGTGCCAGCAGCCGCACTAGCGGGGATTACAATGAGCAGTTCTTC

V: TRBV24-1
size: .
D: .
J: TRBJ2-3
length: 14
CDR3: CATSDSRSGDTQYF
DNA: TGTGCCACCAGTGATTCCCGGTCGGGAGATACGCAGTATTTT

V: TRBV5-1
size: .
D: TRBD1
J: TRBJ1-2
length: 14
CDR3: CASSLVDRVGGYTF
DNA: TGCGCCAGCAGCTTGGTCGACAGGGTCGGGGGCTACACCTTC

V: TRBV30
size: .
D: TRBD1
J: TRBJ2-4
length: 13
CDR3: CAWSVDRLNIQYF
DNA: TGTGCCTGGAGTGTGGACAGGCTGAACATTCAGTACTTC

V: TRBV10-3
size: once
D: TRBD1
J: TRBJ1-2
length: 15
CDR3: CAISTRQGENYGYTF
DNA: TGTGCCATCAGTACCCGACAGGGAGAAAACTATGGCTACACCTTC

V: TRBV7-9
size: many
D: .
J: TRBJ1-3
length: 13
CDR3: CASGQNSGNTIYF
DNA: TGTGCCAGCGGCCAAAACTCTGGAAACACCATATATTTT

V: TRBV5-1
size: .
D: TRBD1
J: TRBJ1-2
length: 17
CDR3: CASSSGTGASNTYGYTF
DNA: TGCGCCAGCAGCTCGGGGACAGGGGCCTCCAATACCTATGGCTACACCTTC

V: TRBV19
size: .
D: TRBD2
J: TRBJ2-7
length: 14
CDR3: CASNPGGPVYEQYF
DNA: TGTGCCAGCAACCCGGGGGGGCCCGTTTACGAGCAGTACTTC

V: TRBV5-1
size: .
D: .
J: TRBJ1-1
length: 13
CDR3: CASRIKGGTEAFF
DNA: TGCGCCAGCCGAATAAAGGGAGGGACTGAAGCTTTCTTT

V: TRBV3-1/TRBV3-2
size: .
D: .
J: TRBJ1-2
length: 15
CDR3: CASSQKHTTLYGYTF
DNA: TGTGCCAGCAGCCAGAAACATACTACCCTCTATGGCTACACCTTC

V: TRBV6-5
size: .
D: .
J: TRBJ1-4
length: 15
CDR3: CASGEPQGFNEKLFF
DNA: TGTGCCAGCGGGGAACCACAGGGATTTAATGAAAAACTGTTTTTT

V: TRBV6-1
size: few
D: TRBD1
J: TRBJ2-7
length: 15
CDR3: CASSEPGQATYEQYF
DNA: TGTGCCAGCAGTGAACCTGGACAGGCGACCTACGAGCAGTACTTC

V: TRBV7-2
size: .
D: TRBD2
J: TRBJ2-3
length: 13
CDR3: CASTWGGADTQYF
DNA: TGTGCCAGCACCTGGGGGGGGGCAGATACGCAGTATTTT

V: TRBV10-3
size: .
D: .
J: TRBJ2-2
length: 13
CDR3: CAISRAGPGELFF
DNA: TGTGCCATCAGTCGAGCAGGGCCCGGGGAGCTGTTTTTT

V: TRBV5-1
size: .
D: .
J: TRBJ2-6
length: 14
CDR3: CASSLSVGANVLTF
DNA: TGCGCCAGCAGCTTATCGGTGGGGGCCAACGTCCTGACTTTC

V: TRBV7-3
size: .
D: TRBD2
J: TRBJ2-5
length: 13
CDR3: CASSRGVQETQYF
DNA: TGTGCCAGCAGCCGGGGGGTCCAAGAGACCCAGTACTTC

V: TRBV18
size: .
D: TRBD1
J: TRBJ1-1
length: 17
CDR3: CASSPGTGKGLGTEAFF
DNA: TGTGCCAGCTCACCGGGGACAGGGAAAGGATTGGGCACTGAAGCTTTCTTT

V: TRBV7-2
size: .
D: .
J: TRBJ1-3
length: 15
CDR3: CASSLSTSSGNTIYF
DNA: TGTGCCAGCAGCTTAAGTACATCCTCTGGAAACACCATATATTTT

V: TRBV19
size: .
D: .
J: TRBJ2-7
length: 12
CDR3: CASRNRVDEQYF
DNA: TGTGCCAGTCGGAACAGGGTGGACGAGCAGTACTTC

V: TRBV5-1
size: .
D: TRBD1
J: TRBJ1-6
length: 15
CDR3: CASSLGDRDNSPLHF
DNA: TGCGCCAGCAGCCTAGGGGACAGAGATAATTCACCCCTCCACTTT

V: TRBV24-1
size: few
D: .
J: TRBJ2-7
length: 12
CDR3: CATSDASYEQYF
DNA: TGTGCCACCAGTGATGCCAGCTACGAGCAGTACTTC

V: TRBV7-9
size: .
D: TRBD1
J: TRBJ1-2
length: 15
CDR3: CASSLGADRGDGYTF
DNA: TGTGCCAGCAGCTTGGGAGCGGACAGGGGCGATGGCTACACCTTC

V: TRBV29-1
size: .
D: TRBD2
J: TRBJ2-1
length: 15
CDR3: CSVDASGGTYNEQFF
DNA: TGCAGCGTCGACGCTAGCGGGGGCACCTACAATGAGCAGTTCTTC

V: TRBV5-8
size: .
D: .
J: TRBJ2-3
length: 16
CDR3: CASSLLAGTSTDTQYF
DNA: TGTGCCAGCAGCTTGTTGGCAGGCACTAGCACAGATACGCAGTATTTT

V: TRBV6-1
size: .
D: TRBD1
J: TRBJ1-5
length: 18
CDR3: CASSEAAGGKSSNQPQHF
DNA: TGTGCCAGCAGTGAAGCGGCAGGGGGAAAAAGTAGCAATCAGCCCCAGCATTTT

V: TRBV29-1
size: .
D: .
J: TRBJ1-1
length: 13
CDR3: CSVEARLNTEAFF
DNA: TGCAGCGTTGAGGCCCGTCTGAACACTGAAGCTTTCTTT

V: TRBV7-2
size: .
D: TRBD2
J: TRBJ2-2
length: 13
CDR3: CAVGTSVLGELFF
DNA: TGTGCCGTTGGGACTAGCGTGCTCGGGGAGCTGTTTTTT

V: TRBV9
size: .
D: TRBD2
J: TRBJ2-1
length: 15
CDR3: CASSVSTSGYNEQFF
DNA: TGTGCCAGCAGCGTGTCGACTAGCGGCTACAATGAGCAGTTCTTC

V: TRBV6-5
size: .
D: .
J: TRBJ1-4
length: 14
CDR3: CASSLTGSDEKLFF
DNA: TGTGCCAGCAGTTTAACAGGGAGCGATGAAAAACTGTTTTTT

V: TRBV18
size: once
D: .
J: TRBJ1-3
length: 13
CDR3: CASSSGSRNTIYF
DNA: TGTGCCAGCTCATCAGGGTCTAGGAACACCATATATTTT

V: TRBV3-1/TRBV3-2
size: .
D: TRBD2
J: TRBJ2-2
length: 16
CDR3: CASSRLAGRNTGELFF
DNA: TGTGCCAGCAGCCGTCTAGCGGGGCGGAACACCGGGGAGCTGTTTTTT

V: TRBV30
size: .
D: .
J: TRBJ2-7
length: 17
CDR3: CAWSVTGGSLQRYEQYF
DNA: TGTGCCTGGAGTGTTACTGGGGGGAGCCTCCAGCGCTACGAGCAGTACTTC

V: TRBV2
size: .
D: .
J: TRBJ2-1
length: 12
CDR3: CASSELHNEQFF
DNA: TGTGCCAGCAGTGAACTCCACAATGAGCAGTTCTTC

V: TRBV7-3
size: once
D: TRBD1
J: TRBJ2-1
length: 14
CDR3: CASSLGQGLNEQFF
DNA: TGTGCCAGCAGCCTGGGACAGGGCTTGAATGAGCAGTTCTTC

V: TRBV4-1
size: .
D: TRBD1
J: TRBJ1-3
length: 16
CDR3: CASSQERTGLGNTIYF
DNA: TGCGCCAGCAGCCAAGAAAGGACAGGGTTAGGAAACACCATATATTTT

V: TRBV24-1
size: .
D: .
J: TRBJ1-2
length: 17
CDR3: CATSDSSTGKANYGYTF
DNA: TGTGCCACCAGTGATAGCTCCACGGGGAAAGCTAACTATGGCTACACCTTC

V: TRBV2
size: .
D: .
J: TRBJ2-5
length: 15
CDR3: CASRSGGATQETQYF
DNA: TGTGCCAGCAGGAGTGGGGGGGCAACACAAGAGACCCAGTACTTC

V: TRBV7-6
size: .
D: .
J: TRBJ1-2
length: 14
CDR3: CASSLRPGNDGYTF
DNA: TGTGCCAGCAGCTTAAGGCCAGGGAATGATGGCTACACCTTC

V: TRBV7-2
size: .
D: TRBD2
J: TRBJ2-3
length: 19
CDR3: CASSLRPRGTSGGPDTQYF
DNA: TGTGCAAGCAGCTTAAGGCCCCGTGGGACTAGCGGGGGCCCAGATACGCAGTATTTT

V: TRBV2
size: once
D: .
J: TRBJ2-7
length: 14
CDR3: CASSVSGATYEQYF
DNA: TGTGCCAGCAGTGTTAGCGGAGCTACCTACGAGCAGTACTTC

V: TRBV5-1
size: .
D: .
J: TRBJ1-6
length: 14
CDR3: CASSLDSRGSPLHF
DNA: TGCGCCAGCAGTTTGGACAGTCGGGGTTCACCCCTCCACTTT

V: TRBV10-3
size: .
D: .
J: TRBJ2-2
length: 13
CDR3: CATGERNTGELFF
DNA: TGTGCCACCGGGGAGAGGAACACCGGGGAGCTGTTTTTT

V: TRBV18
size: once
D: .
J: TRBJ2-7
length: 12
CDR3: CASSPPGGKQYF
DNA: TGTGCCAGCTCACCCCCCGGGGGTAAGCAGTACTTC

V: TRBV29-1
size: .
D: .
J: TRBJ2-2
length: 12
CDR3: CSVWSSGGELFF
DNA: TGCAGCGTTTGGAGTTCGGGAGGGGAGCTGTTTTTT